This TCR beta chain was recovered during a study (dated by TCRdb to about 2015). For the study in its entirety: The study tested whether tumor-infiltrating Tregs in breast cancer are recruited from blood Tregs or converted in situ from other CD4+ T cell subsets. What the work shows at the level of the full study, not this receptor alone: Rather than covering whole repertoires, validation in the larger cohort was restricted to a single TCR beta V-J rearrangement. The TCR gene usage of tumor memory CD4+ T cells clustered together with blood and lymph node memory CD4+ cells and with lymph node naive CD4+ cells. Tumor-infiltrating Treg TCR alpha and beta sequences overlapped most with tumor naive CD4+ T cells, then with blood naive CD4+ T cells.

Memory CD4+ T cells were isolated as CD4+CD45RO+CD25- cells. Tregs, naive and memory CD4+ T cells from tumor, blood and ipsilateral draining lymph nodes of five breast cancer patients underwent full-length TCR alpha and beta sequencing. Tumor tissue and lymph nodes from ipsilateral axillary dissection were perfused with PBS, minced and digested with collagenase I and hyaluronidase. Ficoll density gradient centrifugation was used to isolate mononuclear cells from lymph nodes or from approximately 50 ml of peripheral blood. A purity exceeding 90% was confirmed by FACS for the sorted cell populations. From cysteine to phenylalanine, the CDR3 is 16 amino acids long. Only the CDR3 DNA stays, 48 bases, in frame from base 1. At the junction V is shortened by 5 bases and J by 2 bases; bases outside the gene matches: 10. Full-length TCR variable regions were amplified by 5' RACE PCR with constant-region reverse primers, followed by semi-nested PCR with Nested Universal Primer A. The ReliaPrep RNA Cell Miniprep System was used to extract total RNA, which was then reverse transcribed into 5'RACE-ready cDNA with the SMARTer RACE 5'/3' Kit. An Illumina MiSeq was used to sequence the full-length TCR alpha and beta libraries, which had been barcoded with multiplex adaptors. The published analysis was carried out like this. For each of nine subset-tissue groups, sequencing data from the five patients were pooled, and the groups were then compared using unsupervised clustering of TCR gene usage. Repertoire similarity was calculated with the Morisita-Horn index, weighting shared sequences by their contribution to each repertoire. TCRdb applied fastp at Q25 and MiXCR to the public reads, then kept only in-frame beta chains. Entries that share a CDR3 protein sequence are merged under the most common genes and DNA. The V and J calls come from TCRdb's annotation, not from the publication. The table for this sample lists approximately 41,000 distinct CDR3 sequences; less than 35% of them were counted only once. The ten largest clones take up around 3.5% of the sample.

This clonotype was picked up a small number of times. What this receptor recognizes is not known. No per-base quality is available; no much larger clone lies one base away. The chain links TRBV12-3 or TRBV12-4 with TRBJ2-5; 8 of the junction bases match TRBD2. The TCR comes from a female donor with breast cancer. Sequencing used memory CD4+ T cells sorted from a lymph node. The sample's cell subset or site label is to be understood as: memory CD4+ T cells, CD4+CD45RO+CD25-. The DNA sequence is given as TGTGCCAGCAGTCCCCCAGCGGGAGTCTATCAAGAGACCCAGTACTTC. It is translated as CASSPPAGVYQETQYF.